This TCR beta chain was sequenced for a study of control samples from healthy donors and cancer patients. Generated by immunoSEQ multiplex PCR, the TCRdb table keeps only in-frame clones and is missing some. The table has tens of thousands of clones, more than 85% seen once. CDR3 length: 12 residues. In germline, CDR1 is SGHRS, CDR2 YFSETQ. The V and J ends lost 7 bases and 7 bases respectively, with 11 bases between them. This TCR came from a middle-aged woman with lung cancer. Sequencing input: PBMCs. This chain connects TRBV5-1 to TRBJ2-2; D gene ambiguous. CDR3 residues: CASRPLNGELFF. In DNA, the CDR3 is TGCGCCAGCCGTCCCCTGAACGGGGAGCTGTTTTTT. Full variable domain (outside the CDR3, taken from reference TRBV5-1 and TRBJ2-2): KAGVTQTPRYLIKTRGQQVTLSCSPISGHRSVSWYQQTPGQGLQFLFEYFSETQRNKGNFPGRFSGRQFSNSRSEMNVSTLELGDSALYLCASRPLNGELFFGEGSRLTVL.